The 20 T cell receptor beta chains in this list originate from one sample, sequenced in a study of OX40 agonist ivuxolimab in advanced cancers. Profiling relied on immunoSEQ multiplex PCR, and the TCRdb table lists in-frame clones only, not all of them. In the table there are tens of thousands of clones, roughly nine tenths of which are singletons. The sequenced sample was CD4+ or CD8+ T cells sorted from blood, obtained in a trial of the OX40 agonist ivuxolimab. Receptors originate from an adult with an advanced solid tumor such as melanoma, head and neck, liver or kidney cancer.

V and J are TRBV19 and TRBJ2-3; TRBD2 matches 9 bases. CDR1 is LNHDA and CDR2 is SQIVND in the germline V gene (reference sequence). The CDR3 sequence is 14 residues long. Trimming removed 5 bases from V and 6 bases from J; junction bases left unmatched: 6. The CDR3 DNA follows: TGTGCCAGTAGTCTAGCGGGGCGAATGGATACGCAGTATTTT. The encoded protein is CASSLAGRMDTQYF.

The chain has TRBV30 and TRBJ1-2; D is unclear. V gave up 4 bases and J gave up 4 bases, with 7 bases separating them. Germline V gene lookup returns CDR1 GTSNPN and CDR2 SVGIG (reference sequence). The CDR3 contains 11 residues. CDR3 amino acids: CAWNSVYGYTF. The CDR3 DNA is TGTGCCTGGAATTCCGTCTATGGCTACACCTTC.

The chain links TRBV19 to TRBJ2-7, with D possibly matching TRBD2 (5 bases). The CDR3 covers 13 residues. The germline V gene encodes CDR1 LNHDA and CDR2 SQIVND (reference sequence). V lost 5 bases, J lost 1 base, and 9 bases lay in between. CDR3 bases: TGTGCCAGTAGTTATGGGGAGTCCTACGAGCAGTACTTC. Protein product: CASSYGESYEQYF.

The rearrangement links TRBV18 to TRBJ2-1; D unresolved. Germline-derived CDR1 and CDR2 are KGHSH and LQKENI. This CDR3 has 13 amino acids. V gave up 3 bases and J gave up 5 bases, with 8 bases separating them. This CDR3 is CASSPQFNNEQFF. CDR3 DNA sequence: TGTGCCAGCTCACCGCAATTTAACAATGAGCAGTTCTTC.

The V call is TRBV6-5, the J call TRBJ2-7, with TRBD2 matching over 7 bases. The ends lost 6 bases at V and 5 bases at J; junction bases unmatched: 13. CDR3 length equals 15 residues. Germline loops: CDR1 MNHEY, CDR2 SVGAGI. CDR3 nucleotide sequence: TGTGCCAGCAGAAGACCTTTACAAGCGGGAAACGAGCAGTACTTC. It specifies CASRRPLQAGNEQYF.

This clone showed up just once. The rearrangement joins TRBV2 to TRBJ2-1, with D hard to call. Germline assignment: CDR1 SNHLY and CDR2 FYNNEI. This CDR3 is 13 amino acids long. The V end lost 7 bases, the J end lost 7 bases, and 14 bases lay between the germline ends. DNA of the CDR3: TGTGCCAGCACACTATTCCAGCTGAATGAGCAGTTCTTC. Translation: CASTLFQLNEQFF.

The CDR3 sequence: CASIFSGASYEQYF. Written as DNA, the CDR3 is TGTGCCAGCATTTTTAGCGGGGCGTCCTACGAGCAGTACTTC. The chain is built from TRBV2 and TRBJ2-7; 8 positions match TRBD2. Germline V CDR1 and CDR2: SNHLY, FYNNEI. The CDR3 length is 14 residues. The V and J ends lost 7 bases and 1 base, in that order; junction bases with no gene match: 6.

This chain connects TRBV13 to TRBJ2-7; tentatively, D is TRBD1 (6 bases). Germline V lookup: CDR1 PRHDT, CDR2 FYEKMQ (reference sequence). The CDR3 totals 12 residues. V was pared by 0 bases and J by 10 bases, with 10 bases between. This chain's CDR3 is CASSLGSDRQYF. The CDR3 DNA reads as TGTGCCAGCAGCTTAGGGTCGGACAGACAGTACTTC.

CDR3 nucleotides: TGTGCCAGCAGTGTACTGGAGATGAACACTGAAGCTTTCTTT. It is translated as CASSVLEMNTEAFF. The rearrangement uses TRBV2 and TRBJ1-1; D is uncertain. Germline loops: CDR1 SNHLY, CDR2 FYNNEI. The CDR3 has 14 amino acids. Trimming took 4 bases from V and 0 from J, leaving 9 bases between them.

V and J are TRBV5-6 and TRBJ2-4; weak D call: TRBD1 (5 bases). Looked up from germline, CDR1 is SGHDT and CDR2 is YYEEEE. V was shortened by 1 base and J by 2 bases, with 13 bases between the two germline ends. The CDR3 is 16 residues long. The CDR3 sequence is CASSLSGQPSKNIQYF. The CDR3 DNA follows: TGTGCCAGCAGCTTGTCAGGACAACCATCCAAAAACATTCAGTACTTC.

The chain links TRBV7-2 to TRBJ2-1; 10 positions agree with TRBD2. Germline CDR1 and CDR2: SGHTA and FQGNSA. V was pared by 1 base and J by 9 bases, with 9 bases of the junction left unmatched. The CDR3 covers 16 residues. For the CDR3, the DNA is TGTGCCAGCAGCTTAGGATCTAGCGGGAGACTCGGTGAGCAGTTCTTC. Residues: CASSLGSSGRLGEQFF.

There are a few counts of this clone. The chain recombines TRBV6-5 with TRBJ2-1, with TRBD1 identical over 10 bases. The CDR3 is 15 residues long. V shed 7 bases, J shed 7 bases, and the junction held 10 bases outside the gene matches. Germline CDR1 and CDR2: MNHEY and SVGAGI. CDR3: CASKTRDRGNNEQFF. The CDR3 DNA follows: TGTGCCAGCAAGACCCGGGACAGGGGTAATAATGAGCAGTTCTTC.

The genes are TRBV7-9 and TRBJ1-6; D perhaps matches TRBD1 (5 bases). The CDR3 extends over 13 amino acids. The germline V and J ends were trimmed by 5 bases and 13 bases, with 15 bases remaining between them. The V gene's germline CDR1 is SEHNR and CDR2 FQNEAQ (reference sequence). The CDR3 here is CASSRSRGDPLHF. In nucleotides, the CDR3 is TGTGCCAGCAGCCGATCTCGCGGGGACCCCCTCCACTTT.

This chain joins TRBV30 and TRBJ1-4; D gene unclear. Looked up from germline, CDR1 is GTSNPN and CDR2 is SVGIG (reference sequence). V shed 0 bases and J shed 5 bases, with 4 bases lying between them. The CDR3 is 12 amino acids. The CDR3: CAWSVSNEKLFF. CDR3 bases: TGTGCCTGGAGTGTCTCCAATGAAAAACTGTTTTTT.

This clone has just a few counts. The chain employs TRBV11-3 and TRBJ2-1; the D gene is possibly TRBD1 (6 bases). Germline V CDR1 and CDR2: SGHNT, YENEEA. This CDR3 is built from 16 residues. V lost 4 bases and J lost 6, with 19 bases in between. CDR3 region: CASSSPQGRSSNEQFF. The DNA of the CDR3 is TGTGCCAGCAGCTCACCACAGGGACGCTCTTCCAATGAGCAGTTCTTC. The full variable domain, in which reference TRBV11-3 and TRBJ2-1 provide the parts outside the CDR3, is EAGVVQSPRYKIIEKKQPVAFWCNPISGHNTLYWYLQNLGQGPELLIRYENEEAVDDSQLPKDRFSAERLKGVDSTLKIQPAELGDSAVYLCASSSPQGRSSNEQFFGPGTRLTVL.

This chain joins TRBV10-3 and TRBJ2-5; D might be TRBD2 (5 bases). Deletions cut 5 bases from V and 4 bases from J, with 11 bases between. The CDR3 length is 13 residues. Per germline, CDR1 ENHRY and CDR2 SYGVKD. CDR3 residues: CAISYPDSETQYF. The CDR3 bases are TGTGCCATCAGTTACCCGGACTCAGAGACCCAGTACTTC.

The chain links TRBV2 to TRBJ1-1; D is unresolved. The V gene's germline CDR1 is SNHLY and CDR2 FYNNEI. The CDR3 totals 12 residues. The V gene lost 3 bases and the J gene lost 4 bases, with 6 bases spanning the gap. CDR3 protein: CASSDAPTEAFF. Written as DNA, the CDR3 is TGTGCCAGCAGTGATGCCCCCACTGAAGCTTTCTTT.

This chain uses TRBV6-4 with TRBJ2-1; 14 bases agree with TRBD2. In germline, CDR1 is MRHNA, CDR2 SNTAGT. The CDR3 is 15 residues long. V was clipped by 7 bases and J by 10 bases; unmatched bases: 9. The CDR3 DNA reads as TGTGCCAGCACCGCCGGGACTAGCGGGAGAGGAGAGCAGTTCTTC. As protein: CASTAGTSGRGEQFF.

The chain recombines TRBV5-1 with TRBJ2-1, with TRBD1 identical over 7 bases. The CDR3 sequence is 17 residues long. V trimming: 0 bases; J trimming: 8 bases; junction bases outside the gene matches: 14. The germline V gene has CDR1 SGHRS and CDR2 YFSETQ. Written as DNA, the CDR3 is TGCGCCAGCAGCTTGGGACAGGGCGGAATGGGCAGAGATGAGCAGTTCTTC. Amino acid sequence: CASSLGQGGMGRDEQFF.

This chain connects TRBV5-4 to TRBJ1-2; 7 bases agree with TRBD1. CDR1 SGHNT and CDR2 YYREEE come from the germline V gene (reference sequence). The CDR3 consists of 15 residues. V was pared by 1 base and J by 4 bases, with 7 bases of the junction left unmatched. The CDR3 is CASSLKGARGYGYTF. CDR3 in DNA: TGTGCCAGCAGCTTGAAGGGGGCGCGGGGCTATGGCTACACCTTC.